This T cell receptor beta chain came from a study of shared clonotypes between healthy human individuals. Study overall: The cohort had two women and a few men, ages 18 to 49.

The CDR3 extends over 14 amino acids. CDR1 is MGHRA, CDR2 YSYEKL, per germline. V was clipped by 2 bases and J by 8 bases, with 15 bases between them. Comment on this clone: Its antigen remains unidentified.

Study observations and caveats: Sharing of clonotypes among donors was expected to vary with sequencing depth.

Several immunoSEQ 96-well plates shared each subset's DNA, each plate a replicate. Unsorted PBMC DNA was sequenced on ten immunoSEQ deep assay plates. Sequenced by immunoSEQ multiplex PCR; TCRdb stores in-frame clones only, minus some. The table shows approximately 480,000 clones, with nearly 80% occurring only once. This clonotype originated in a woman between 40 and 55 years old in good health. Some clones in this sample may be carry-over from other donors' samples. V gene TRBV4-1 combines with J gene TRBJ1-2; weak D call: TRBD1 (5 bases). The sample consisted of PBMCs. This CDR3 reads CASSQSTAGPGYTF. DNA for the CDR3: TGCGCCAGCAGCCAATCGACGGCAGGGCCCGGCTACACCTTC.